This T cell receptor (beta chain) was sequenced in a study of T cells after yellow fever vaccination. Germline V gene lookup returns CDR1 SEHNR and CDR2 FQNEAQ (reference sequence). The CDR3 totals 16 residues. V was pared by 4 bases and J by 2 bases, with 10 bases of the junction left unmatched. This clonotype occurred a few times. One entry per CDR3 protein results from TCRdb running MiXCR on the 5' RACE reads. In the table there are 500,000 to 650,000 distinct CDR3 sequences, less than 20% of which are singletons. Specimen: PBMCs, collected 5 to 6 days after the first yellow fever vaccination. This chain uses TRBV7-9 with TRBJ1-1, with 7 bases aligning to TRBD1. The source of this sequence is a man younger than 30 who received the YFV17D yellow fever vaccine. The CDR3 region is CASSSGPGTANTEAFF. The CDR3 nucleotides are TGTGCCAGCAGCTCGGGACCCGGGACAGCTAACACTGAAGCTTTCTTT.